This note documents a single T cell receptor (beta chain) sequence. This sample stems from a study of beta chain features in type 1 diabetes. Over 95% purity was reached by all sorted populations. With 5 bases removed from V and 7 bases from J, the gap between germline ends came to 10 bases. Looked up from germline, CDR1 is MNHNS and CDR2 is SASEGT. The CDR3 is 12 amino acids. Every bit of the isolated RNA underwent reverse transcription, so sequencing read expressed TCRB transcripts. Method: immunoSEQ multiplex PCR; TCRdb's copy keeps in-frame clones and lacks some. The sample contains 300,000 or so clones, approximately 8% of which appear only once.

The sequence derives from a woman between 18 and 29 years old in good health. Sequencing used central memory CD4+ T cells from blood. The J gene is TRBJ2-3, the V gene TRBV6-1; D gene uncertain. The CDR3 region is CASSSSGNTQYF. The CDR3, as DNA: TGTGCCAGCAGTTCTTCTGGAAATACGCAGTATTTT.